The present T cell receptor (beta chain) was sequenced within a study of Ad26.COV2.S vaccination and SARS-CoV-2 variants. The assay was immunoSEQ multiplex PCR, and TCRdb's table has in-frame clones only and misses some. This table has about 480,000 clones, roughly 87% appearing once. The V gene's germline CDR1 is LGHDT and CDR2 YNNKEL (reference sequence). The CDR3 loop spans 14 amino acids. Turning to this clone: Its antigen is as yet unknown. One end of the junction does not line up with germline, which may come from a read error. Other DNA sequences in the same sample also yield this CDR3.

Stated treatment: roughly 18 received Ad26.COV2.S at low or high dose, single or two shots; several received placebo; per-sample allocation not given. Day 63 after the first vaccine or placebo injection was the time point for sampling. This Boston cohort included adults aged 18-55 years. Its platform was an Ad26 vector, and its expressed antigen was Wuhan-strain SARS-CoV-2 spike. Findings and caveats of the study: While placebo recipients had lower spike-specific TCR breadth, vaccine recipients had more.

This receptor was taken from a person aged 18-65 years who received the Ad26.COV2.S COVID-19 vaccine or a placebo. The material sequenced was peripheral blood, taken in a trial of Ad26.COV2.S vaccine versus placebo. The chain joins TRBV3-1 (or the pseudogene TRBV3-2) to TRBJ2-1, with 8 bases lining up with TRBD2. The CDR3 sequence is CASSQYASGPAQFF. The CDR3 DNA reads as TGTGCTAGCAGCCAATATGCTAGCGGGCCCGCACAGTTCTTC.